This T cell receptor beta chain is from a study of shared T cell receptors in the human thymus (dated by TCRdb to the early 2020s). Study-wide context: The study examined how self-reactive, shared T-cell receptor alpha chains are generated in the human thymus.

At the junction V is shortened by 2 bases and J by 2 bases; bases outside the gene matches: 5. Reading from cysteine to phenylalanine, the CDR3 counts 16 amino acids. Only the CDR3 DNA is retained, 48 bases long and in frame from the first base. As encoded in the germline V gene, CDR1 is MNHEY while CDR2 is SVGAGI. The library was made by the immunoSEQ multiplex PCR assay. TCRdb limited this immuneACCESS table to in-frame rearrangements with V and J called. A share of clones is missing; checked studies link under half to unresolved V genes, and the rest is unexplained. This sample is represented by about 610,000 clones; roughly 90% of them were singletons. Approximately 0.01% of the sample goes to the ten largest clones. Worth noting for this clone: Its antigen is still unknown. No per-base quality is available; no much larger clone lies one base away.

A further study also used this sample, focusing on human thymus T cells. The second paper states: The donors were immunologically healthy infants in Finland who had open corrective cardiac surgery for congenital heart defects. The thymus tissue came from surgical resects taken out during corrective cardiac surgery. V and J gene segment usage appeared biased in both thymic and peripheral blood repertoires. Highly overlapping thymic TCR repertoires among unrelated individuals were reported in the related research. The study characterized TCR alpha and beta repertoires from about 8 infant thymus samples and four related peripheral blood samples. The infant donors were about 7 to 250 days old, and the cohort included more than five males and a couple of females. Thymocytes were released mechanically from tissue and stored at -70 °C as pellets of 10-30 million cells. Genomic DNA was extracted from frozen cell pellets with a QIAsymphony instrument. Using the immunoSEQ multiplex PCR assay, the TCRB and TCRAD loci were amplified from a standardized quantity of quality-controlled genomic DNA. Amplicons spanned the V(D)J region at a length sufficient to cover the CDR3 and identify V and J genes. The amplicons were sequenced on an Illumina platform via the commercial immunoSEQ service. Primer bias and sequencing errors were corrected using previously described methods, and TCRAD and TCRB definitions followed the IMGT database. Analysis of the repertoires was done with immunoSEQ Analyzer 3.0 and VDJTools and included basic statistics, V/J segment usage, diversity estimates, rarefaction and pairwise overlap. Diversity was estimated with Chao1, ChaoE, Efron-Thisted, Shannon and inverse Simpson indices, and also on datasets down-sampled to the smallest sample. Repertoire overlap was assessed by strict matching of CDR3 nucleotide sequence, V gene and J gene, and clustering was done by Jaccard-based multidimensional scaling. On average, thymus samples gave roughly 740,000 unique TCRB clonotypes, whereas blood samples gave 75,000 to 95,000.

Source material: thymocytes. The receptor comes from a boy younger than two with a congenital heart defect. Donor details come from another sample of the same person, matched by shared clones. Recombination joined TRBV6-5 with TRBJ1-2; a stretch of 10 junction bases matches TRBD1. CDR3 loop: CASSYGDRGLNYGYTF. The DNA sequence is TGTGCCAGCAGTTACGGGGACAGGGGACTAAACTATGGCTACACCTTC.